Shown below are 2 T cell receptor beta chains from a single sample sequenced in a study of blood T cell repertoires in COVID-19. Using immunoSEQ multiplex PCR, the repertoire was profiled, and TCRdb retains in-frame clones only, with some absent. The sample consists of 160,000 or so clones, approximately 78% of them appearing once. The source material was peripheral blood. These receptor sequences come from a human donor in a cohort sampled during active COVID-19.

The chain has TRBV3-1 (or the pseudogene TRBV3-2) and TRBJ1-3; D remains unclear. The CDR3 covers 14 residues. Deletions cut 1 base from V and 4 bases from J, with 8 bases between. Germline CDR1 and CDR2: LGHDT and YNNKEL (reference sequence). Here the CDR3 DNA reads TGTGCCAGCAGCCAAGCGTTAGTCGGAAACACCATATATTTT. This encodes CASSQALVGNTIYF.

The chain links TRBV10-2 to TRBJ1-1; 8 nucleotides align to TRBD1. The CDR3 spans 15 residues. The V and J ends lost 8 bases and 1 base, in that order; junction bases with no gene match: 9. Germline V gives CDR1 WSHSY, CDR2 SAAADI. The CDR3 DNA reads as TGCGCCAGCCAAGACAGGGGAGAACCGAACACTGAAGCTTTCTTT. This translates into CASQDRGEPNTEAFF.